Each of the 25 T cell receptor beta chains below was sequenced from the same sample in a study of OX40 agonist ivuxolimab in advanced cancers. TCRdb keeps only in-frame clones here, not all; method: immunoSEQ multiplex PCR. The sample shows about 22,000 clones, more than 65% of them seen only once. The sample in question was CD4+ or CD8+ T cells sorted from blood, obtained in a trial of the OX40 agonist ivuxolimab. The receptors originated from an adult with an advanced solid tumor such as melanoma, head and neck, liver or kidney cancer.

This clone is judged medium-sized. The gene calls are TRBV4-1 and TRBJ2-3; D is uncertain. V dropped 6 bases and J dropped 3 bases, with 13 bases sitting between them. Germline values: CDR1 MGHRA, CDR2 YSYEKL. CDR3 length equals 14 residues. The CDR3 DNA follows: TGCGCCAGCAGGACCAGCGAGTTGACAGATACGCAGTATTTT. Translation gives CASRTSELTDTQYF.

This clone was counted only a few times. V usage is TRBV16 and J usage is TRBJ1-5; D ambiguous. V lost 0 bases to trimming and J lost 5 bases, with 5 bases between them. There are 13 residues in the CDR3. CDR1 and CDR2 from the germline V gene are KGHSY and FQNENV. The CDR3 is CASSQSGDQPQHF. The CDR3 DNA reads TGTGCCAGCAGCCAATCGGGTGATCAGCCCCAGCATTTT. Based on the CDR3 plus reference TRBV16 and TRBJ1-5, the full variable domain is GEEVAQTPKHLVRGEGQKAKLYCAPIKGHSYVFWYQQVLKNEFKFLISFQNENVFDETGMPKERFSAKCLPNSPCSLEIQATKLEDSAVYFCASSQSGDQPQHFGDGTRLSIL.

The count of this clone is one. The chain carries TRBV6-5 and TRBJ2-3; TRBD2 matches 10 bases. Trimming removed 2 bases from V and 1 base from J; junction bases left unmatched: 3. Germline loops: CDR1 MNHEY, CDR2 SVGAGI. The CDR3 length is 16 residues. CDR3 sequence (DNA): TGTGCCAGCAGTTACGATCTAGCGGGGGGCACAGATACGCAGTATTTT. This codes for CASSYDLAGGTDTQYF.

The chain recombines TRBV7-3 with TRBJ2-6; either TRBD1 or TRBD2 may supply D (6 bases each). Germline CDR1 SGHTA, CDR2 FQGTGA. V lost 2 bases and J 4 bases, leaving 15 bases between the germline ends. CDR3 length equals 17 residues. The CDR3 nucleotides read TGTGCCAGCAGCTTAGGGGGGCCAGGCGCCGGGGCCAACGTCCTGACTTTC. Its translation is CASSLGGPGAGANVLTF.

The chain links TRBV6-1 to TRBJ1-2; unclear D gene. This CDR3 has 17 residues. Germline V gene lookup returns CDR1 MNHNS and CDR2 SASEGT. With 1 base removed from V and 0 bases from J, the gap between germline ends came to 15 bases. DNA of the CDR3: TGTGCCAGCAGTGAAGGAATAACATTTGCAGCTAACTATGGCTACACCTTC. It translates to CASSEGITFAANYGYTF.

The J gene is TRBJ2-7, the V gene TRBV6-1; D is uncertain. The CDR3 length is 13 residues. Trimming pared 4 bases from V and 2 bases from J, leaving 9 bases between. Germline lookup yields CDR1 MNHNS and CDR2 SASEGT. The CDR3 coding sequence is TGTGCCAGCAGTGTGGACGGGCCCTACGAGCAGTACTTC. Amino acid sequence: CASSVDGPYEQYF.

V gene TRBV9 combines with J gene TRBJ2-5, with 14 bases fitting TRBD2. Germline lookup yields CDR1 SGDLS and CDR2 YYNGEE. V was clipped by 4 bases and J by 3 bases; unmatched bases: 8. The CDR3 spans 17 residues. The CDR3 spells CASSSRPTSGGEETQYF. CDR3 nucleotide sequence: TGTGCCAGCAGCTCCAGACCGACTAGCGGGGGGGAAGAGACCCAGTACTTC.

This chain joins TRBV7-9 and TRBJ2-3, with D perhaps TRBD2 (6 bases). Germline V CDR1 and CDR2: SEHNR, FQNEAQ (reference sequence). This CDR3 region has 15 residues. Trimming removed 5 bases at V and 0 bases at J, with 12 bases between. The CDR3 DNA reads as TGTGCCAGCAGCCCCCGACTAGACAGCACAGATACGCAGTATTTT. This encodes CASSPRLDSTDTQYF.

A single count supports this clone. The genes are TRBV5-4 and TRBJ2-1; 7 bases agree with TRBD1. Germline trimming cut 4 bases from V and 15 bases from J; bases unmatched to any gene: 10. CDR3 length: 12 amino acids. Germline CDR1 is SGHNT and CDR2 is YYREEE (reference sequence). In DNA form, the CDR3 reads TGTGCCAGCAGCCTGACCGGGACAGATCCGTTCTTC. It translates to CASSLTGTDPFF.

Here the CDR3 reads CSVMIPGTGGRYEQYF. The CDR3 region has the DNA TGCAGCGTGATGATACCCGGGACAGGGGGTAGGTACGAGCAGTACTTC. The V gene is TRBV29-1, the J gene TRBJ2-7; TRBD1 aligns across 11 bases. V gave up 6 bases and J gave up 4 bases; unmatched junction bases: 14. In germline, CDR1 is SQVTM, CDR2 ANQGSEA. The CDR3 is 16 amino acids.

V is TRBV9 and J is TRBJ2-3; 10 positions match TRBD2. Germline assignment: CDR1 SGDLS and CDR2 YYNGEE. V lost 4 bases and J lost 5; bases outside the gene matches: 10. This CDR3 is 16 amino acids long. CDR3 residues: CASSSLLAGDQDTQYF. The CDR3 DNA is TGTGCCAGCAGCTCTCTCCTAGCGGGGGATCAAGATACGCAGTATTTT.

The DNA of the CDR3 is TGCGCCAGCAGCCAAGTGGTGTGGGGGAGCTACGAGCAGTACTTC. This translates into CASSQVVWGSYEQYF. The chain has TRBV4-3 and TRBJ2-7; D could derive from TRBD1 or TRBD2 (5 bases each). Trimming cost V 1 base and J 3 bases, with 13 bases left between them. The germline gives CDR1 LGHNA, CDR2 YSLEER. The CDR3 runs 15 residues.

The chain couples TRBV9 to TRBJ1-2, with D uncertain. CDR1 is SGDLS, CDR2 YYNGEE, per germline. Trimming pared 0 bases from V and 0 bases from J, leaving 9 bases between. The CDR3 consists of 15 residues. The CDR3 sequence is CASSVGSNANYGYTF. The CDR3, as DNA: TGTGCCAGCAGCGTAGGAAGCAATGCTAACTATGGCTACACCTTC. Combining the CDR3 with reference TRBV9 and TRBJ1-2 gives the whole variable domain DSGVTQTPKHLITATGQRVTLRCSPRSGDLSVYWYQQSLDQGLQFLIQYYNGEERAKGNILERFSAQQFPDLHSELNLSSLELGDSALYFCASSVGSNANYGYTFGSGTRLTVV.

V and J are TRBV6-9 and TRBJ1-5, with TRBD1 matching 9 bases. Per germline, CDR1 MNHGY and CDR2 SVAAGI. The CDR3 spans 15 residues. V trimming: 2 bases; J trimming: 2 bases; junction bases outside the gene matches: 1. The CDR3 protein is CASSYRDRGNQPQHF. In DNA, the CDR3 is TGTGCCAGCAGTTATCGGGACAGGGGCAATCAGCCCCAGCATTTT.

This clone was counted only a few times. V is TRBV4-1 and J is TRBJ1-2, with TRBD1 identical over 8 bases. CDR3 length: 17 amino acids. V shed 0 bases, J shed 2 bases, and the junction held 8 bases outside the gene matches. CDR1 and CDR2 from the germline V gene are MGHRA and YSYEKL. The CDR3 DNA reads as TGCGCCAGCAGCCAAGATAAGCGGCCAGGGGGCAACTATGGCTACACCTTC. As protein: CASSQDKRPGGNYGYTF.

This chain connects TRBV2 to TRBJ1-1; tentative D call: TRBD1 (5 bases). The germline CDR1 and CDR2 sequences are SNHLY and FYNNEI. V was clipped by 4 bases and J by 0 bases, with 15 bases between them. This CDR3 contains 16 residues. CDR3: CASSVEKGRMNTEAFF. The CDR3 DNA reads TGTGCCAGCAGTGTCGAAAAGGGACGGATGAACACTGAAGCTTTCTTT.

The rearrangement uses TRBV7-8 and TRBJ2-5; maybe TRBD2 (5 bases). Germline-derived CDR1 and CDR2 are SGHVS and FQNEAQ. This CDR3 is 14 amino acids long. V was shortened by 5 bases and J by 5 bases, with 15 bases between the two germline ends. The CDR3 nucleotides are TGTGCCAGCAGCCCCCGGGATCACCTCGAGACCCAGTACTTC. Translated, it gives CASSPRDHLETQYF.

This rearrangement joins TRBV7-9 to TRBJ2-5; 11 nucleotides agree with TRBD2. This CDR3 contains 16 residues. The ends lost 4 bases at V and 1 base at J; junction bases unmatched: 5. CDR1 and CDR2 from the germline V gene are SEHNR and FQNEAQ (reference sequence). For the CDR3, the DNA is TGTGCCAGCAGCTGGACGACTAGCGGGGCCCAAGAGACCCAGTACTTC. Translated: CASSWTTSGAQETQYF.

The chain uses TRBV10-3 and TRBJ2-3; D not certain. V dropped 10 bases and J dropped 4 bases, with 18 bases sitting between them. CDR1 is ENHRY, CDR2 SYGVKD, per germline. CDR3 length: 14 amino acids. CDR3 in amino acids: CATSTATPADTQYF. DNA for the CDR3: TGTGCCACCTCCACAGCAACCCCTGCAGATACGCAGTATTTT.

The chain employs TRBV27 and TRBJ1-5, with D unresolved. Germline assignment: CDR1 MNHEY and CDR2 SMNVEV (reference sequence). V was pared by 3 bases and J by 1 base, with 7 bases between. This CDR3 contains 14 residues. The CDR3 loop reads CASSFGESNQPQHF. The CDR3 DNA follows: TGTGCCAGCAGTTTCGGAGAGAGCAATCAGCCCCAGCATTTT.

The V and J genes are TRBV7-6 and TRBJ2-7, with D unclear. Germline V gene lookup returns CDR1 SGHVS and CDR2 FNYEAQ. Between the trimmed V and J ends, which lost 4 bases and 2 bases, there was a span of 15 bases. This CDR3 is 15 amino acids long. The CDR3 reads CASSSLPGLAYEQYF. The CDR3 bases are TGTGCCAGCAGCTCTCTCCCGGGCCTAGCCTACGAGCAGTACTTC.

The rearrangement links TRBV29-1 to TRBJ2-7; perhaps TRBD1 as D (5 bases). Trimming removed 2 bases at V and 0 bases at J, with 14 bases between. The CDR3 runs 15 residues. Germline V gene data show CDR1 as SQVTM and CDR2 as ANQGSEA. Here the CDR3 reads CSVERAQGNSYEQYF. For the CDR3, the DNA is TGCAGCGTTGAACGCGCCCAGGGAAACTCCTACGAGCAGTACTTC.

This clone counts as medium-sized. The same CDR3 also results from other DNA sequences found in this sample. This sequence joins TRBV27 and TRBJ1-1, with D uncertain. Trimming took off 2 bases at V and 1 base at J, with 8 bases between the two ends. CDR1 and CDR2 from the germline V gene are MNHEY and SMNVEV (reference sequence). This CDR3 is 14 amino acids long. The CDR3 nucleotides are TGTGCCAGCAGTTTAAGCTTCCAGAACACTGAAGCTTTCTTT. Translating gives CASSLSFQNTEAFF.

This clone was detected a few times. This sequence joins TRBV28 and TRBJ1-6; D is ambiguous. The CDR3 contains 14 residues. CDR1 and CDR2 from the germline V gene are MDHEN and SYDVKM. V gave up 4 bases and J gave up 5 bases, with 9 bases separating them. The CDR3 nucleotides are TGTGCCAGCAGTTGGCCTATAAATAATTCACCCCTCCACTTT. Translating gives CASSWPINNSPLHF.

This chain joins TRBV4-1 and TRBJ1-2; D perhaps matches TRBD1 (5 bases). V gave up 0 bases and J gave up 4 bases, with 15 bases separating them. The V gene's germline CDR1 is MGHRA and CDR2 YSYEKL. The CDR3 covers 16 residues. The CDR3 spells CASSQDLVGAGYGYTF. CDR3 bases: TGCGCCAGCAGCCAAGATTTGGTCGGGGCTGGCTATGGCTACACCTTC.